The present entry profiles one T cell receptor (beta chain) with its context. This entry is derived from a study of technical replicates of blood from several donors. The data were produced by immunoSEQ multiplex PCR, yet TCRdb's version contains in-frame clones alone and is incomplete. The table shows about 100,000 clones, with 95% occurring only once. Per germline, CDR1 SGHTA and CDR2 FQGNSA. The V end lost 2 bases, the J end lost 4 bases, and 9 bases lay between the germline ends. The CDR3 consists of 13 residues. The sequencing sample was made of T cells isolated from PBMCs. The chain has TRBV7-2 and TRBJ2-7; D is unresolved. This sequence was found in a human donor in good health. This CDR3 reads CASSLNFIYEQYF. The CDR3 DNA sequence: TGTGCCAGCAGCTTAAATTTTATTTACGAGCAGTACTTC.